This T cell receptor beta chain derives from a study of T-cell reconstitution after alpha-beta-depleted transplantation in children. The V end was cut by 4 bases, the J end by 0 bases, with 10 bases between. From germline, CDR1 is SNHLY and CDR2 FYNNEI. CDR3 size: 15 residues. Unique molecular identifiers were incorporated into the prepared TCRbeta library. TCRdb reprocessed the PCR reads via MiXCR and lists one record per CDR3 protein. This table holds a few hundred thousand distinct CDR3 sequences, roughly 25% found once. The material sequenced was PBMCs, taken before TCRalphabeta/CD19-depleted stem cell transplant. This clonotype originated in a girl aged 2-10 years with Fanconi anemia, due to receive a stem cell transplant. V and J are TRBV2 and TRBJ2-1; D remains ambiguous. CDR3 nucleotide sequence: TGTGCCAGCAGTGCGGGTCCCAACTCCTACAATGAGCAGTTCTTC. The encoded protein is CASSAGPNSYNEQFF.